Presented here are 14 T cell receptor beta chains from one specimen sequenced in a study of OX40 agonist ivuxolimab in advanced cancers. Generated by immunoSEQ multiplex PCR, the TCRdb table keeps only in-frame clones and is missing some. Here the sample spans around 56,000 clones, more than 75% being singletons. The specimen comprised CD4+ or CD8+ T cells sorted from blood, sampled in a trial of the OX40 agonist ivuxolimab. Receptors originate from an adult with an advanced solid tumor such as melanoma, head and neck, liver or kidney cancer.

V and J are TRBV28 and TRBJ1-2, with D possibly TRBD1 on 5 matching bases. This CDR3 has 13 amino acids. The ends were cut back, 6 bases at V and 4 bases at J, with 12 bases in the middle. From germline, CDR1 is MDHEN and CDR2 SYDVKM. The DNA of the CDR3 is TGTGCCAGCAGCCGCCCCGGGGGCTATGGCTACACCTTC. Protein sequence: CASSRPGGYGYTF.

The CDR3 reads CASSLVDNEQFF. The CDR3 DNA reads TGTGCCAGCAGTTTGGTTGACAATGAGCAGTTCTTC. The rearrangement links TRBV28 to TRBJ2-1, with no clear D. The germline V gene has CDR1 MDHEN and CDR2 SYDVKM. The germline V and J ends were trimmed by 3 bases and 5 bases, with 5 bases remaining between them. The CDR3 extends over 12 amino acids.

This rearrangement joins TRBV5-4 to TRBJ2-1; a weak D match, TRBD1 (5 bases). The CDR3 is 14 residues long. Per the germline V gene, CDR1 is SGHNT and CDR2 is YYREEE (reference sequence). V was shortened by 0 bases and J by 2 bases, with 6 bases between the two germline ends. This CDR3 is CASSLVGPYNEQFF. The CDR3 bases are TGTGCCAGCAGCTTGGTGGGGCCCTACAATGAGCAGTTCTTC. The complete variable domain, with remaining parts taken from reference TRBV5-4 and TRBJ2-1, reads ETGVTQSPTHLIKTRGQQVTLRCSSQSGHNTVSWYQQALGQGPQFIFQYYREEENGRGNFPPRFSGLQFPNYSSELNVNALELDDSALYLCASSLVGPYNEQFFGPGTRLTVL.

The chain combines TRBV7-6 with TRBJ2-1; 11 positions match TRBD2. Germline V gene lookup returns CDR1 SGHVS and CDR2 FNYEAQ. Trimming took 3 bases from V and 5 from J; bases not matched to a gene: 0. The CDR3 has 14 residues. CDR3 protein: CASSLGLADNEQFF. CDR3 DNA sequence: TGTGCCAGCAGCTTGGGACTAGCGGACAATGAGCAGTTCTTC.

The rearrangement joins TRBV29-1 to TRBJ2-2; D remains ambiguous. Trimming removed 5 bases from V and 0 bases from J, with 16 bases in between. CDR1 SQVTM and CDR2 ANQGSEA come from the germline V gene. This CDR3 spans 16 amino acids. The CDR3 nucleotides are TGCAGCGTTCGAAGTGTAAGGGTACCGAACACCGGGGAGCTGTTTTTT. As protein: CSVRSVRVPNTGELFF.

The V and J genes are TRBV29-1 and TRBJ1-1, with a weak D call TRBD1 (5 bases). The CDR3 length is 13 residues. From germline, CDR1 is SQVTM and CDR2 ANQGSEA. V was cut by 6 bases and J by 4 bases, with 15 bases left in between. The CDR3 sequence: CSVSWVGVTEAFF. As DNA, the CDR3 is TGCAGCGTGAGCTGGGTAGGGGTCACTGAAGCTTTCTTT.

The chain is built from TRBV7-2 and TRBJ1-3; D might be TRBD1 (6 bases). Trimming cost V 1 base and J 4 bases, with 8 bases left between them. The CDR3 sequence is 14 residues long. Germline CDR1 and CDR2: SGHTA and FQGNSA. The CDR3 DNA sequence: TGTGCCAGCAGCTTAGTCGGACAGGGAAACACCATATATTTT. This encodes CASSLVGQGNTIYF.

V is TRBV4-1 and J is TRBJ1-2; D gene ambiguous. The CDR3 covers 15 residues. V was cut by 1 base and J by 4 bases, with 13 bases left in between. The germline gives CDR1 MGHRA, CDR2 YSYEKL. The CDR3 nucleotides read TGCGCCAGCAGCCAAGGGTCCGCGCGGATCTATGGCTACACCTTC. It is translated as CASSQGSARIYGYTF.

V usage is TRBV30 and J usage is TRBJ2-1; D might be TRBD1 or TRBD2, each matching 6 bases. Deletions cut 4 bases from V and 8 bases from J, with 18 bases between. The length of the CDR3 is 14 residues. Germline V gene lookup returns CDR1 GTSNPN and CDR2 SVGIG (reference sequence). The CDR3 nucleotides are TGTGCCTGGATTAGGGGGGACTCTAAGTATGAGCAGTTCTTC. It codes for CAWIRGDSKYEQFF.

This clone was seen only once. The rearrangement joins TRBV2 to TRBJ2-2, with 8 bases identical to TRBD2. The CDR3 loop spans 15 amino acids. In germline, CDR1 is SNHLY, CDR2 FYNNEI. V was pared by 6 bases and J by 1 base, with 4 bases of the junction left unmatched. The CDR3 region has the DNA TGTGCCAGCAGCCCAGCGGGGGTGAACACCGGGGAGCTGTTTTTT. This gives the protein CASSPAGVNTGELFF.

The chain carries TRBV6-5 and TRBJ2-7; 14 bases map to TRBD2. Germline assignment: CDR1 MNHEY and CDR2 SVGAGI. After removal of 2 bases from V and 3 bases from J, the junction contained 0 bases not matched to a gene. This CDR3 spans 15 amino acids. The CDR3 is CASSYGTSGSYEQYF. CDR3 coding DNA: TGTGCCAGCAGTTACGGGACTAGCGGGAGCTACGAGCAGTACTTC.

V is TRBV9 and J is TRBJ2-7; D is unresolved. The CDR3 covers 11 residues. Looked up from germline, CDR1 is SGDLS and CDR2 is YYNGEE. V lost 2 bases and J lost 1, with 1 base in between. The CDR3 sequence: CASSVSYEQYF. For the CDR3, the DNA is TGTGCCAGCAGCGTGTCCTACGAGCAGTACTTC.

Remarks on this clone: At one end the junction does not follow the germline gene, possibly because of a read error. Here the CDR3 DNA reads TGTGCCAGCAGCTTCCGGGACCAATTGGACCTCTTC. This translates into CASSFRDQLDLF. The chain carries TRBV5-8 and TRBJ2-1; possibly TRBD1 or TRBD2 for D (5 bases each). CDR1 SGHTS and CDR2 YDEGEE come from the germline V gene. The CDR3 covers 12 residues.

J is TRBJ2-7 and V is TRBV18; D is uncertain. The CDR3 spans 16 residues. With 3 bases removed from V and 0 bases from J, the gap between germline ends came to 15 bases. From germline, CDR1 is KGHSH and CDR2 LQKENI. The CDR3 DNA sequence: TGTGCCAGCTCACCCGTCGGCAGACTTAGCTCCTACGAGCAGTACTTC. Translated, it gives CASSPVGRLSSYEQYF.